This T cell receptor beta chain was sequenced for a study of T cells in Graves' hyperthyroidism and ophthalmopathy. Study findings and constraints: By a 13 V-J model, ophthalmopathy was set apart from stable hyperthyroidism.

Turning to this clonotype: What it binds is not known. With a much larger clone just one base away, this may be a read error.

Amplified TCR beta CDR3 regions derived from RNA transcripts. The HTBI primer set served for first-round RT-PCR of the TCR CDR3. TCRdb independently ran MiXCR on the multiplex PCR reads; one entry per CDR3 protein. Among a few hundred thousand distinct CDR3 sequences listed, around 15% were seen once. Ophthalmopathy patients all had a Clinical Activity Score of at least 3, a NOSPECS grade of at least 4 and disease under 3 months old. The CDR3 runs to 19 residues. Germline V gene data show CDR1 as SGHTA and CDR2 as FQGNSA. The sequence was collected from a woman aged 40 to 50 with Graves' ophthalmopathy. Sequencing was done on a sample of blood. The rearrangement uses TRBV7-2 and TRBJ2-1; 7 bases line up with TRBD2. Judging by the DNA end, TRBJ2-7 fits better; the J call may be wrong. CDR3: CASSLGVLPGGMPYNEQYF. The CDR3 DNA is TGTGCCAGCAGCTTAGGGGTGCTCCCGGGGGGTATGCCCTACAATGAGCAGTACTTC.